Below are 30 T cell receptor beta chains sequenced from a single sample in a study of CD8+CD57+ T cells in acquired aplastic anemia (dated by TCRdb to 2017 to 2018). The sequencing machine was an Illumina HiSeq 2000. Genomic DNA served as template for TCR beta VDJ combination and CDR3 sequence profiling. Through fastp at Q25 and MiXCR, TCRdb rebuilt clones from the public reads, retaining in-frame beta chains. Each record represents a unique CDR3 protein, reported with the most common genes and DNA among its rows. Within this sample are about 190,000 distinct CDR3 sequences, with roughly half of them counted one time only. The ten largest account for approximately 15% of the sample. What was sequenced was sorted CD4+, CD8+, or CD8+CD57+ T cells (not recorded which) from PBMCs. Receptor source: a human donor in good health, serving as a control.

With regard to this clonotype: A single base separates this from a much larger clone, so it may be a read error. The gene calls are TRBV5-6 and TRBJ1-1; D ambiguous. V gave up 4 bases and J gave up 4 bases, with 11 bases separating them. Germline CDR1 SGHDT, CDR2 YYEEEE. CDR3 size: 13 residues. The CDR3 spells CASSLNWGTEAFF. The CDR3, as DNA: TGTGCCAGCAGCCTAAACTGGGGCACTGAAGCTTTCTTT.

The gene calls are TRBV19 and TRBJ1-1, with TRBD1 as a possible D gene (6 bases). CDR1 is LNHDA and CDR2 is SQIVND in the germline V gene (reference sequence). V was cut by 3 bases and J by 2 bases, with 25 bases left in between. The CDR3 runs to 19 residues. CDR3 bases: TGTGCCAGTAGTATCCACCCTTTAGGGGGGCAAAGTGGAAACACTGAAGCTTTCTTT. As protein: CASSIHPLGGQSGNTEAFF.

V is TRBV19 and J is TRBJ2-7; 8 bases match TRBD1. Germline CDR1 LNHDA, CDR2 SQIVND (reference sequence). This CDR3 is 14 amino acids long. With V trimmed by 4 bases and J by 1 base, 3 bases remained unmatched. CDR3 region: CASSSGQGSYEQYF. CDR3 in DNA: TGTGCCAGTAGTAGTGGACAGGGATCCTACGAGCAGTACTTC.

This clonotype was recorded at least ten times. The chain has TRBV2 and TRBJ1-1; D is uncertain. This CDR3 region has 13 residues. Trimming took 8 bases from V and 1 from J, leaving 11 bases between them. Germline assignment: CDR1 SNHLY and CDR2 FYNNEI. CDR3 loop: CASSQDSNTEAFF. The CDR3 nucleotides are TGTGCCAGCTCTCAAGATTCGAACACTGAAGCTTTCTTT.

The sample holds many counts of this clonotype. The rearrangement joins TRBV10-3 to TRBJ1-1, with D possibly matching TRBD1 (5 bases). This CDR3 has 13 residues. CDR1 ENHRY and CDR2 SYGVKD come from the germline V gene. Trimming took 11 bases from V and 4 from J, leaving 17 bases between them. The CDR3 is CAVKKGIGTEAFF. CDR3 DNA sequence: TGTGCCGTAAAAAAGGGGATCGGCACTGAAGCTTTCTTT.

This clonotype was seen at least ten times. The chain recombines TRBV7-2 with TRBJ2-5; D gene uncertain. The CDR3 runs 13 residues. Trimming cost V 5 bases and J 3 bases, with 10 bases left between them. Germline values: CDR1 SGHTA, CDR2 FQGNSA. The CDR3 here is CASSPRSEETQYF. CDR3 in DNA: TGTGCCAGCAGCCCCCGTAGTGAAGAGACCCAGTACTTC.

This clonotype has ten or more counts. The chain joins TRBV12-3 or TRBV12-4 to TRBJ1-6; D unresolved. V gave up 6 bases and J gave up 10 bases, with 10 bases separating them. This CDR3 has 12 residues. Here the CDR3 DNA reads TGTGCCAGCAGATGGACGGAGTCACCCCTCCACTTT. It translates to CASRWTESPLHF.

The sample holds many counts of this clonotype. The gene calls are TRBV12-3 or TRBV12-4 and TRBJ2-7; D may be TRBD1 (6 bases). The CDR3 runs 13 residues. V was pared by 6 bases and J by 8 bases, with 17 bases between. The CDR3 sequence is CASSEQGLYKQYF. The CDR3, as DNA: TGTGCCAGCAGCGAACAGGGATTGTACAAGCAGTACTTC.

As regards this clonotype: With a much larger clone just one base away, this may be a read error. This sequence joins TRBV6-5 and TRBJ1-6; the D is unclear. The germline gives CDR1 MNHEY, CDR2 SVGAGI. The CDR3 covers 16 residues. Here the CDR3 DNA reads TGTGCCAGCAGTCACTCGTACAGATTCCGTAATTCACCCCTCCACTTT. This sequence encodes CASSHSYRFRNSPLHF.

Of note for this clonotype: A much larger clone sits a single nucleotide away, making a read error possible. The rearrangement links TRBV7-2 to TRBJ1-2, with TRBD1 identical over 9 bases. Germline V lookup: CDR1 SGHTA, CDR2 FQGNSA. The CDR3 has 14 amino acids. The CDR3 spells CACSLGQGRYGYTF. Here the CDR3 DNA reads TGTGCCTGCAGTTTAGGACAGGGGCGATATGGCTACACCTTC.

The rearrangement uses TRBV5-1 and TRBJ2-7, with 12 bases matching TRBD2. Germline CDR1 SGHRS, CDR2 YFSETQ. The V gene end was trimmed by 2 bases and the J gene end by 1 base; junction bases not matched to a gene: 1. CDR3 length: 15 residues. Written as DNA, the CDR3 is TGCGCCAGCAGCTTCACTAGCGGGGGGTCCTACGAGCAGTACTTC. Translating gives CASSFTSGGSYEQYF.

This clonotype was counted once. In nucleotides, the CDR3 is TGTGCCAGTAGTAGTCTGAACACCGGGGAGCTGTTTTTT. It codes for CASSSLNTGELFF. This chain connects TRBV19 to TRBJ2-2; the D is unclear. Trimming took off 4 bases at V and 1 base at J, with 4 bases between the two ends. From germline, CDR1 is LNHDA and CDR2 SQIVND (reference sequence). The CDR3 covers 13 residues. Full variable domain (missing parts from reference TRBV19 and TRBJ2-2): DGGITQSPKYLFRKEGQNVTLSCEQNLNHDAMYWYRQDPGQGLRLIYYSQIVNDFQKGDIAEGYSVSREKKESFPLTVTSAQKNPTAFYLCASSSLNTGELFFGEGSRLTVL.

Ten or more counts support this clonotype. The rearrangement uses TRBV6-5 and TRBJ2-7; 9 bases are a match to TRBD1. Germline V gene lookup returns CDR1 MNHEY and CDR2 SVGAGI. The J segment lost 0 bases and the V segment lost 6 bases, leaving 3 bases of the junction unmatched. CDR3 length: 14 amino acids. CDR3 coding DNA: TGTGCCAGCAGGGGACAGGGTAGCTCCTACGAGCAGTACTTC. This translates into CASRGQGSSYEQYF.

The chain recombines TRBV9 with TRBJ1-4; D remains unclear. The length of the CDR3 is 15 residues. The V gene's germline CDR1 is SGDLS and CDR2 YYNGEE. Trimming took 0 bases from V and 0 from J, leaving 6 bases between them. Here the CDR3 reads CASSVVESTNEKLFF. CDR3 coding DNA: TGTGCCAGCAGCGTAGTTGAGTCAACTAATGAAAAACTGTTTTTT.

This clonotype was seen at least ten times. This sequence joins TRBV7-6 and TRBJ2-3; D perhaps matches TRBD1 (7 bases). Trimming took 7 bases from V and 0 from J, leaving 17 bases between them. The CDR3 covers 16 residues. CDR1 is SGHVS and CDR2 is FNYEAQ in the germline V gene. The CDR3 DNA is TGTGCCAGCACGCTCGGAGCAGGGGGGAGCACAGATACGCAGTATTTT. Amino acids: CASTLGAGGSTDTQYF.

This clonotype has ten or more counts. V is TRBV9 and J is TRBJ2-5; D unclear. The V gene lost 0 bases and the J gene lost 4 bases, with 4 bases spanning the gap. The CDR3 extends over 12 amino acids. Germline loops: CDR1 SGDLS, CDR2 YYNGEE. CDR3 sequence (DNA): TGTGCCAGCAGCGTAGCGGGAGAGACCCAGTACTTC. As protein: CASSVAGETQYF. The full variable domain, with the rest looked up from reference TRBV9 and TRBJ2-5, is DSGVTQTPKHLITATGQRVTLRCSPRSGDLSVYWYQQSLDQGLQFLIQYYNGEERAKGNILERFSAQQFPDLHSELNLSSLELGDSALYFCASSVAGETQYFGPGTRLLVL.

This chain joins TRBV7-2 and TRBJ2-7; 7 nucleotides align to TRBD1. V lost 3 bases and J lost 7; bases outside the gene matches: 9. The CDR3 is 14 amino acids. Germline V gene sequence: CDR1 SGHTA, CDR2 FQGNSA. CDR3 residues: CASSFRGRGNEQYF. The CDR3 coding sequence is TGTGCCAGCAGCTTCCGGGGCAGGGGGAATGAGCAGTACTTC. The whole variable domain, filled in from reference TRBV7-2 and TRBJ2-7, reads GAGVSQSPSNKVTEKGKDVELRCDPISGHTALYWYRQSLGQGLEFLIYFQGNSAPDKSGLPSDRFSAERTGGSVSTLTIQRTQQEDSAVYLCASSFRGRGNEQYFGPGTRLTVT.

The V and J genes are TRBV20-1 and TRBJ2-5, with 11 bases lining up with TRBD1. J gave up 1 base and V 3 bases, and 7 bases lay outside the gene matches. Germline CDR1 reads DFQATT; CDR2 reads SNEGSKA (reference sequence). This CDR3 has 16 residues. CDR3: CSASAGQGVGQETQYF. The CDR3 DNA reads TGCAGTGCTAGCGCGGGACAGGGGGTCGGCCAAGAGACCCAGTACTTC.

In its sample, this clonotype was seen a few times. The rearrangement links TRBV28 to TRBJ2-1; D is possibly TRBD1 or TRBD2 (6 bases each). The CDR3 has 17 amino acids. Per the germline V gene, CDR1 is MDHEN and CDR2 is SYDVKM. V shed 8 bases and J shed 4 bases, with 24 bases lying between them. The CDR3 here is CASSSGARGGHYNEQFF. The DNA of the CDR3 is TGTGCCAGCTCTAGTGGTGCCAGGGGAGGCCATTACAATGAGCAGTTCTTC.

This chain joins TRBV7-9 and TRBJ2-7, with D possibly TRBD2 on 6 matching bases. The germline V and J ends were trimmed by 5 bases and 3 bases, with 11 bases remaining between them. CDR3 size: 13 residues. The germline V gene has CDR1 SEHNR and CDR2 FQNEAQ (reference sequence). CDR3 bases: TGTGCCAGCAGCCCTGGGGGGTTCTACGAGCAGTACTTC. Its translation: CASSPGGFYEQYF.

This clonotype has more than one count but fewer than ten. The chain carries TRBV29-1 and TRBJ1-2; no reliable D call. The length of the CDR3 is 13 residues. The germline V gene encodes CDR1 SQVTM and CDR2 ANQGSEA. The CDR3 spells CRLKGRGHYGYTF. The CDR3 bases are TGCAGACTCAAAGGTAGAGGGCACTATGGCTACACCTTC.

This clonotype was observed a few times. CDR3 in amino acids: CAISESPGPEQYF. DNA for the CDR3: TGTGCCATCAGTGAGTCGCCAGGACCCGAGCAGTACTTC. This chain joins TRBV10-3 and TRBJ2-7, with unresolved D. Looked up from germline, CDR1 is ENHRY and CDR2 is SYGVKD. Trimming took 0 bases from V and 6 from J, leaving 9 bases between them. The CDR3 consists of 13 residues.

CDR3 DNA: TGTGCCACCAGCACAAAAGACAGGGGTTGGCAGCCCCAGCATTTT. Translation gives CATSTKDRGWQPQHF. V and J are TRBV15 and TRBJ1-5; TRBD1 agrees at 8 bases. CDR3 length: 15 amino acids. The germline CDR1 and CDR2 sequences are LNHNV and YYDKDF (reference sequence). V was pared by 4 bases and J by 7 bases, with 9 bases of the junction left unmatched.

This clonotype was seen a handful of times. The chain combines TRBV28 with TRBJ1-1, with 8 nucleotides matching TRBD1. Per germline, CDR1 MDHEN and CDR2 SYDVKM. This CDR3 contains 14 residues. J lost 3 bases, V lost 4 bases, and 4 bases had no gene match. CDR3 sequence: CASSSGGKDTEAFF. The CDR3 bases are TGTGCCAGCAGTTCAGGGGGCAAGGACACTGAAGCTTTCTTT.

This clonotype appeared a few times. The V and J genes are TRBV28 and TRBJ1-5, with 9 bases that match TRBD1. CDR3 length: 13 amino acids. V gave up 9 bases and J gave up 6 bases; unmatched junction bases: 6. CDR1 is MDHEN, CDR2 SYDVKM, per germline. The DNA of the CDR3 is TGTGCCAGTGTTTTGGACAGGGGTCAGCCCCAGCATTTT. Residues: CASVLDRGQPQHF. The entire variable domain, with the rest obtained from reference TRBV28 and TRBJ1-5, is as follows: DVKVTQSSRYLVKRTGEKVFLECVQDMDHENMFWYRQDPGLGLRLIYFSYDVKMKEKGDIPEGYSVSREKKERFSLILESASTNQTSMYLCASVLDRGQPQHFGDGTRLSIL.

This clonotype was observed a few times. J is TRBJ2-1 and V is TRBV7-2; D unresolved. Germline V gives CDR1 SGHTA, CDR2 FQGNSA. The CDR3 loop spans 12 amino acids. The V end was cut by 5 bases, the J end by 7 bases, with 9 bases between. The CDR3 loop is CASSPEGNEQFF. DNA of the CDR3: TGTGCCAGCAGCCCCGAAGGGAATGAGCAGTTCTTC.

This clonotype was seen a handful of times. V is TRBV6-5 and J is TRBJ2-6; TRBD1 might be the D (6 bases). Germline CDR1 MNHEY, CDR2 SVGAGI. The CDR3 is made up of 21 amino acids. V dropped 2 bases and J dropped 3 bases, with 26 bases sitting between them. The CDR3 region is CASSYLRILGQGTSGANVLTF. The DNA for the CDR3 is TGTGCCAGCAGTTACCTACGAATCCTGGGGCAGGGGACGAGTGGGGCCAACGTCCTGACTTTC.

This clonotype showed up just once. V usage is TRBV20-1 and J usage is TRBJ2-2; D may be TRBD1 or TRBD2 (5 bases each). Germline V CDR1 and CDR2: DFQATT, SNEGSKA (reference sequence). Deletions cut 2 bases from V and 1 base from J, with 11 bases between. The CDR3 extends over 15 amino acids. CDR3 in DNA: TGCAGTGCTAGATTGCCGGGGCGGAACACCGGGGAGCTGTTTTTT. Translating it yields CSARLPGRNTGELFF.

The J gene is TRBJ2-1, the V gene TRBV7-6; D is undetermined. Per germline, CDR1 SGHVS and CDR2 FNYEAQ. The CDR3 spans 12 residues. Trimming stripped 4 bases from V and 4 bases from J, with 5 bases between. Here the CDR3 reads CASSWDYNEQFF. In nucleotides, the CDR3 is TGTGCCAGCAGCTGGGATTACAATGAGCAGTTCTTC.

This clonotype came up many times. The J gene is TRBJ2-1, the V gene TRBV29-1; D uncertain. Per the germline V gene, CDR1 is SQVTM and CDR2 is ANQGSEA. The CDR3 loop spans 12 amino acids. Trimming cost V 2 bases and J 9 bases, with 11 bases left between them. The CDR3 DNA reads TGCAGCGTTGAACCGGGTAGTAGTGAGCAGTTCTTC. Translation: CSVEPGSSEQFF.